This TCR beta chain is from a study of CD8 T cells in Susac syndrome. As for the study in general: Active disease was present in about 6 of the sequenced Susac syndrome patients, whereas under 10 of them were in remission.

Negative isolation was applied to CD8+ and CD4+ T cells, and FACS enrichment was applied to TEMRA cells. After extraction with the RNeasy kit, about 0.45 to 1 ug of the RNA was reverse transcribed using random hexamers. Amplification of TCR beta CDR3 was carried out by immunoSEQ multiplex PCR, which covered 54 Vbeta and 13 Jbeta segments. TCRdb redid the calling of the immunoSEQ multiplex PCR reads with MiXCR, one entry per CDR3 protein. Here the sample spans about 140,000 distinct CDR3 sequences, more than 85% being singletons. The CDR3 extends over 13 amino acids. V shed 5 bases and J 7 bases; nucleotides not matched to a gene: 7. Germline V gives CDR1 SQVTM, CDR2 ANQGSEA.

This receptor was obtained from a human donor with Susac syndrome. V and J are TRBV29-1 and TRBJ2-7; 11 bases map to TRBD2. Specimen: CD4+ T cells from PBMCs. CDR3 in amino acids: CSVTSGGGREQYF. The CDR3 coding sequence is TGCAGCGTTACTAGCGGGGGAGGTCGTGAGCAGTACTTC.